Shown below are 31 T cell receptor beta chains from a single sample sequenced in a study of response to subunit inactivated influenza vaccine. TCRdb reprocessed the RT-PCR reads via MiXCR and lists one record per CDR3 protein. The sample lists more than 700,000 distinct CDR3 sequences, roughly 20% occurring once. The sample consisted of PBMCs from blood, taken approximately 5 days after vaccination. The receptors come from a man aged 50-59 years who received an inactivated influenza vaccine.

This rearrangement joins TRBV7-2 to TRBJ2-1, with TRBD2 matching 10 bases. The CDR3 is 14 amino acids. Germline-derived CDR1 and CDR2 are SGHTA and FQGNSA. J was trimmed by 14 bases and V by 5 bases; bases with no gene match: 12. The CDR3 coding sequence is TGTGCCAGCAGCCCCCGGACTAGCGGCCCAAGGGAGTTCTTC. This translates into CASSPRTSGPREFF.

This clonotype has a handful of counts. The CDR3 region is CASSATPSGELFF. In DNA, the CDR3 is TGTGCCAGCAGCGCTACACCATCCGGGGAGCTGTTTTTT. The chain couples TRBV7-3 to TRBJ2-2; D is ambiguous. Germline CDR1 is SGHTA and CDR2 is FQGTGA. CDR3 length: 13 residues. V was pared by 5 bases and J by 6 bases, with 10 bases between.

This clonotype appeared a few times. This sequence joins TRBV4-2 and TRBJ2-7, with D perhaps TRBD1 or TRBD2 (5 bases each). Germline CDR1 reads LGHNA; CDR2 reads YNFKEQ. This CDR3 region has 16 residues. Trimming shortened V by 1 base and J by 0 bases, and 13 bases separated the two germline ends. CDR3 DNA sequence: TGTGCCAGCAGCCAAGGAGGGGCCTCGGGCTCCTACGAGCAGTACTTC. Its translation: CASSQGGASGSYEQYF.

This clonotype was seen more than once but under ten times. This chain uses TRBV3-1 with TRBJ2-7; D gene uncertain. The CDR3 is made up of 15 amino acids. Germline CDR1 reads LGHDT; CDR2 reads YNNKEL (reference sequence). The V gene lost 7 bases and the J gene lost 5 bases, with 21 bases spanning the gap. DNA for the CDR3: TGTGCCAGCACCAATGTGGGGTCGTTTCCCGACGAGCAGTACTTC. Residues: CASTNVGSFPDEQYF.

J is TRBJ2-3 and V is TRBV20-1; the match to TRBD2 covers 10 bases. There are 15 residues in the CDR3. Trimming cost V 4 bases and J 2 bases; bases outside gene matches: 6. Germline assignment: CDR1 DFQATT and CDR2 SNEGSKA (reference sequence). This CDR3 reads CSATLAGGYTDTQYF. The CDR3, as DNA: TGCAGTGCTACTTTAGCGGGGGGTTACACAGATACGCAGTATTTT.

This chain uses TRBV12-3 or TRBV12-4 with TRBJ2-5; D gene uncertain. V was pared by 7 bases and J by 5 bases, with 20 bases between. The CDR3 contains 15 residues. The CDR3 reads CASTQPSKGGETQYF. For the CDR3, the DNA is TGTGCCAGCACCCAGCCTAGTAAGGGTGGGGAGACCCAGTACTTC.

This clonotype has just a few counts. V gene TRBV20-1 combines with J gene TRBJ2-3, with TRBD2 matching over 9 bases. V lost 1 base, J lost 3 bases, and 5 bases stayed unmatched. CDR1 is DFQATT, CDR2 SNEGSKA, per germline (reference sequence). This CDR3 is 15 amino acids long. The CDR3 sequence is CSARATSGWTDTQYF. The CDR3, as DNA: TGCAGTGCTAGAGCAACTAGCGGGTGGACAGATACGCAGTATTTT.

This clonotype was seen a few times. The chain combines TRBV27 with TRBJ2-1, with D possibly called TRBD1 or TRBD2 (5 bases each). The CDR3 is 15 amino acids. Germline V gene sequence: CDR1 MNHEY, CDR2 SMNVEV (reference sequence). V was shortened by 5 bases and J by 2 bases, with 13 bases between the two germline ends. CDR3 in DNA: TGTGCCAGCAGTCCCGGGACGGTTACCTACAATGAGCAGTTCTTC. Amino acid sequence: CASSPGTVTYNEQFF.

This clonotype came up a few times. The CDR3 loop is CASSYAGDTDTQYF. Here the CDR3 DNA reads TGTGCCAGCAGTTACGCGGGGGACACAGATACGCAGTATTTT. This sequence joins TRBV6-2 or TRBV6-3 and TRBJ2-3; 7 nucleotides agree with TRBD2. This CDR3 spans 14 amino acids. After removal of 2 bases from V and 2 bases from J, the junction contained 1 base not matched to a gene. Per germline, CDR1 MNHEY and CDR2 SVGEGT.

This clonotype was found a few times. The rearrangement links TRBV7-2 to TRBJ2-3; D not resolved. The CDR3 sequence is 14 residues long. Germline values: CDR1 SGHTA, CDR2 FQGNSA. Trimming took off 5 bases at V and 4 bases at J, with 13 bases between the two ends. CDR3 DNA sequence: TGTGCCAGCAGCACAGAAGTGGGCCCAGATACGCAGTATTTT. Protein sequence: CASSTEVGPDTQYF.

This clonotype was seen only a few times. This sequence joins TRBV7-2 and TRBJ2-1; 13 bases are shared with TRBD2. The CDR3 covers 16 residues. After removal of 0 bases from V and 8 bases from J, the junction contained 4 bases not matched to a gene. Germline V gene lookup returns CDR1 SGHTA and CDR2 FQGNSA. CDR3 in DNA: TGTGCCAGCAGCTTAGCAGGGACTAGCGGGACCGATGAGCAGTTCTTC. This sequence encodes CASSLAGTSGTDEQFF.

This clonotype was counted only a few times. The rearrangement joins TRBV25-1 to TRBJ2-7; 9 bases align to TRBD1. Losses at the gene ends were 1 base for V and 7 bases for J; bases not matched to a gene: 11. Germline CDR1 reads MGHDK; CDR2 reads SYGVNS. This CDR3 has 16 amino acids. The CDR3 DNA reads TGTGCCAGCAGTGAATTTACAGGGGGCGCAAGGGGGGAGCAGTACTTC. This gives the protein CASSEFTGGARGEQYF.

This rearrangement joins TRBV10-3 to TRBJ1-2; 7 bases align to TRBD1. The CDR3 sequence is 14 residues long. Germline-derived CDR1 and CDR2 are ENHRY and SYGVKD. Trimming at V came to 6 bases and at J to 2 bases, leaving 6 bases not matched to a gene. CDR3 sequence (DNA): TGTGCCATCAGGGTCGGGACAGCGAACTATGGCTACACCTTC. This sequence encodes CAIRVGTANYGYTF.

This clonotype was seen more than once but under ten times. The rearrangement joins TRBV20-1 to TRBJ1-2; D unclear. This CDR3 contains 13 residues. V shed 5 bases and J shed 8 bases, with 18 bases lying between them. Germline lookup yields CDR1 DFQATT and CDR2 SNEGSKA (reference sequence). In DNA, the CDR3 is TGCAGTGCTCCGGACCCGGGTAGGCAGGGCTACACCTTC. Its protein product is CSAPDPGRQGYTF.

This clonotype was observed a handful of times. The V and J genes are TRBV6-2 or TRBV6-3 and TRBJ2-7; D is ambiguous. V shed 0 bases and J shed 1 base, with 7 bases lying between them. Per germline, CDR1 MNHEY and CDR2 SVGEGT. The CDR3 loop spans 14 amino acids. The CDR3 is CASSYSAVSYEQYF. The CDR3 nucleotides are TGTGCCAGCAGTTACTCTGCGGTTTCCTACGAGCAGTACTTC.

This clonotype was counted ten times or more. V is TRBV12-3 or TRBV12-4 and J is TRBJ1-3; D is ambiguous. Deletions cut 3 bases from V and 0 bases from J, with 9 bases between. The CDR3 totals 15 residues. The CDR3: CASSFGSPSGNTIYF. DNA of the CDR3: TGTGCCAGCAGTTTCGGTTCTCCCTCTGGAAACACCATATATTTT.

The chain uses TRBV19 and TRBJ1-1; 7 bases agree with TRBD1. The CDR3 covers 14 residues. Losses at the gene ends were 2 bases for V and 5 bases for J; bases not matched to a gene: 5. From germline, CDR1 is LNHDA and CDR2 SQIVND (reference sequence). CDR3 DNA sequence: TGTGCCAGTAGTATAACACAGGGGAATACTGAAGCTTTCTTT. Residues: CASSITQGNTEAFF.

This chain links TRBV6-6 with TRBJ2-1; D may be TRBD2 (5 bases). The length of the CDR3 is 12 residues. The V end lost 5 bases, the J end lost 7 bases, and 9 bases lay between the germline ends. In germline, CDR1 is MNHNY, CDR2 SVGAGI (reference sequence). The DNA for the CDR3 is TGTGCCAGCAGTGACTGGGAGAATGAGCAGTTCTTC. This codes for CASSDWENEQFF.

The chain couples TRBV6-2 or TRBV6-3 to TRBJ2-3, with D tentatively TRBD2 (6 bases). V shed 5 bases and J shed 0 bases, with 18 bases lying between them. The germline V gene encodes CDR1 MNHEY and CDR2 SVGEGT. This CDR3 has 17 residues. The CDR3 DNA is TGTGCCAGCAGTACGCGGCGCTGGGGGGTGAGCACAGATACGCAGTATTTT. Encoded protein: CASSTRRWGVSTDTQYF.

This chain connects TRBV5-1 to TRBJ2-7, with TRBD1 matching 9 bases. V was clipped by 0 bases and J by 4 bases; unmatched bases: 5. CDR3 length: 15 residues. Germline loops: CDR1 SGHRS, CDR2 YFSETQ. The CDR3 nucleotides read TGCGCCAGCAGCTTGGCCCCGGGACAGGGATACGAGCAGTACTTC. This sequence encodes CASSLAPGQGYEQYF.

The V gene is TRBV18, the J gene TRBJ2-5; TRBD2 might be the D (5 bases). The CDR3 has 13 amino acids. Deletions cut 3 bases from V and 4 bases from J, with 9 bases between. CDR1 KGHSH and CDR2 LQKENI come from the germline V gene. CDR3 sequence (DNA): TGTGCCAGCTCACCTATTGGGAGAGAGACCCAGTACTTC. Translated, it gives CASSPIGRETQYF.

This clonotype was counted between two and nine times. The chain joins TRBV5-1 to TRBJ2-7, with D perhaps TRBD1 (6 bases). This CDR3 spans 15 amino acids. Germline values: CDR1 SGHRS, CDR2 YFSETQ. Trimming took 3 bases from V and 3 from J, leaving 16 bases between them. CDR3 sequence reads: CASSYLDSRSYEQYF. The CDR3 DNA reads TGCGCCAGCAGCTACCTGGACAGCCGAAGCTACGAGCAGTACTTC.

This clonotype was observed a few times. The chain couples TRBV7-8 to TRBJ2-2; D possibly corresponds to TRBD2 (5 bases). The CDR3 is made up of 18 amino acids. CDR1 is SGHVS, CDR2 FQNEAQ, per germline. The ends were cut back, 2 bases at V and 0 bases at J, with 16 bases in the middle. The CDR3 DNA reads TGTGCCAGCAGCTTATCATTTGGGTGGGAGACGAACACCGGGGAGCTGTTTTTT. It yields the protein CASSLSFGWETNTGELFF.

The chain joins TRBV28 to TRBJ2-1; tentative D call: TRBD1 (6 bases). V was pared by 4 bases and J by 4 bases, with 11 bases between. The CDR3 length is 14 residues. CDR1 MDHEN and CDR2 SYDVKM come from the germline V gene. The CDR3: CASSWVGHYNEQFF. The CDR3 DNA sequence: TGTGCCAGCAGTTGGGTGGGACATTACAATGAGCAGTTCTTC.

This chain links TRBV6-6 with TRBJ2-1; TRBD1 or TRBD2 may be the D gene (5 bases each). Germline V gene sequence: CDR1 MNHNY, CDR2 SVGAGI (reference sequence). The CDR3 is made up of 13 amino acids. V gave up 1 base and J gave up 7 bases, with 8 bases separating them. CDR3 DNA: TGTGCCAGCAGTTACTGGGACGCAAATGAGCAGTTCTTC. Its protein is CASSYWDANEQFF.

The table lists this clonotype with a few counts. This chain links TRBV20-1 with TRBJ1-1; TRBD1 might be the D (6 bases). CDR1 and CDR2 from the germline V gene are DFQATT and SNEGSKA (reference sequence). The CDR3 has 12 amino acids. The ends were cut back, 7 bases at V and 4 bases at J, with 13 bases in the middle. CDR3 in amino acids: CSVYSGVTEAFF. CDR3 sequence (DNA): TGCAGTGTGTACTCAGGGGTCACTGAAGCTTTCTTT.

The V call is TRBV7-2, the J call TRBJ2-7; 7 bases map to TRBD2. The CDR3 runs 15 residues. J gave up 2 bases and V 1 base, and 5 bases lay outside the gene matches. The germline gives CDR1 SGHTA, CDR2 FQGNSA. The CDR3 is CASSLVKRDPYEQYF. The CDR3, as DNA: TGTGCCAGCAGCTTAGTAAAGCGGGACCCCTACGAGCAGTACTTC.

The J gene is TRBJ2-5, the V gene TRBV11-2; 12 bases match TRBD2. The CDR3 is made up of 20 amino acids. V gave up 0 bases and J gave up 5 bases; unmatched junction bases: 16. The germline CDR1 and CDR2 sequences are SGHAT and FQNNGV. CDR3 in DNA: TGTGCCAGCAGCTTAGATAGATGGATGGGACTAGCGGGCCAATTGGAGACCCAGTACTTC. Its protein product is CASSLDRWMGLAGQLETQYF.

This rearrangement joins TRBV20-1 to TRBJ2-1, with TRBD1 matching over 7 bases. The CDR3 runs 13 residues. The germline V gene encodes CDR1 DFQATT and CDR2 SNEGSKA (reference sequence). J was trimmed by 3 bases and V by 4 bases; bases with no gene match: 3. As DNA, the CDR3 is TGCAGTGCTACAGACAGGGTCTACAATGAGCAGTTCTTC. Translated, it gives CSATDRVYNEQFF.

This chain links TRBV10-3 with TRBJ2-5; 8 nucleotides agree with TRBD2. Losses at the gene ends were 8 bases for V and 2 bases for J; bases not matched to a gene: 13. This CDR3 has 16 residues. CDR1 is ENHRY and CDR2 is SYGVKD in the germline V gene. The CDR3 DNA sequence: TGTGCCATCGACTTGGGGGATAGCGGGAAACAAGAGACCCAGTACTTC. Translated, it gives CAIDLGDSGKQETQYF.

For the CDR3, the DNA is TGCGCCAGCAGCCAAGAAACCGGCCGCGGGAGAACTGAAGCTTTCTTT. Translation: CASSQETGRGRTEAFF. The J gene is TRBJ1-1, the V gene TRBV4-3; no clear D. V dropped 0 bases and J dropped 5 bases, with 16 bases sitting between them. The CDR3 has 16 residues. Germline values: CDR1 LGHNA, CDR2 YSLEER.